The 28 T cell receptor beta chains presented below share a single source sample, sequenced in a study of tumor-infiltrating T cells and Merkel cell polyomavirus. Study as a whole: The study examined CD8+ T cells specific for the Merkel cell polyomavirus KLL epitope.

Only in-frame clones appear in the TCRdb table, and some are missing; sequencing was by immunoSEQ multiplex PCR. The sample holds more than 2,500 clones, almost 85% seen once. Robust Merkel cell polyomavirus Large T antigen positivity by immunohistochemistry was seen in all patients' tumors. Sample: tumor tissue. Source of these receptors: a man aged 50 to 59 with Merkel cell carcinoma.

The V call is TRBV19, the J call TRBJ2-7, with a tentative D call TRBD2 (6 bases). Trimming removed 0 bases from V and 0 bases from J, with 12 bases in between. The length of the CDR3 is 16 residues. Germline V gene sequence: CDR1 LNHDA, CDR2 SQIVND (reference sequence). Here the CDR3 reads CASSIEVGGSSYEQYF. The CDR3 nucleotides read TGTGCCAGTAGTATAGAAGTTGGGGGGAGCTCCTACGAGCAGTACTTC.

This clone was found a few times. The CDR3 coding sequence is TGTGCCAGCAGCTTTCTCGGGACAGAGCAAGAGACCCAGTACTTC. The encoded protein is CASSFLGTEQETQYF. The chain is built from TRBV7-9 and TRBJ2-5; 7 bases map to TRBD1. The CDR3 covers 15 residues. CDR1 and CDR2 (germline): SEHNR, FQNEAQ (reference sequence). V lost 3 bases and J lost 2; bases outside the gene matches: 6.

The chain combines TRBV5-1 with TRBJ1-1, with a tentative D call TRBD1 (5 bases). Per germline, CDR1 SGHRS and CDR2 YFSETQ. V lost 4 bases and J 1 base, leaving 11 bases between the germline ends. There are 14 residues in the CDR3. This CDR3 reads CASSISGQNTEAFF. The CDR3 nucleotides are TGCGCCAGCAGCATCTCAGGGCAGAACACTGAAGCTTTCTTT. Variable domain in full (rest from reference TRBV5-1 and TRBJ1-1): KAGVTQTPRYLIKTRGQQVTLSCSPISGHRSVSWYQQTPGQGLQFLFEYFSETQRNKGNFPGRFSGRQFSNSRSEMNVSTLELGDSALYLCASSISGQNTEAFFGQGTRLTVV.

In DNA form, the CDR3 reads TGCGCCAGCAGTCAGTTACAGGGGGCCAGGACTAATGAAAAACTGTTTTTT. It yields the protein CASSQLQGARTNEKLFF. The V and J genes are TRBV23-1 and TRBJ1-4; 9 bases are shared with TRBD1. TRBV23-1 is an ORF for which the function is uncertain. Trimming cost V 3 bases and J 2 bases; bases outside gene matches: 7. The CDR3 sequence is 17 residues long.

J is TRBJ1-6 and V is TRBV30, with TRBD1 as a possible D gene (5 bases). The length of the CDR3 is 17 residues. The V gene's germline CDR1 is GTSNPN and CDR2 SVGIG (reference sequence). Trimming shortened V by 2 bases and J by 8 bases, and 22 bases separated the two germline ends. The CDR3 region has the DNA TGTGCCTGGAGTTCCGAGGGGAGGAAATCCCCGTATTCACCCCTCCACTTT. Translating gives CAWSSEGRKSPYSPLHF. Drawing the rest from reference TRBV30 and TRBJ1-6, the complete variable domain is SQTIHQWPATLVQPVGSPLSLECTVEGTSNPNLYWYRQAAGRGLQLLFYSVGIGQISSEVPQNLSASRPQDRQFILSSKKLLLSDSGFYLCAWSSEGRKSPYSPLHFGNGTRLTVT.

Here the CDR3 reads CASSFPEYEQYF. The CDR3 DNA sequence: TGTGCCAGCAGCTTCCCAGAATACGAGCAGTACTTC. The chain has TRBV7-9 and TRBJ2-7; D ambiguous. The CDR3 runs to 12 residues. Between the trimmed V and J ends, which lost 3 bases and 4 bases, there was a span of 7 bases. In germline, CDR1 is SEHNR, CDR2 FQNEAQ (reference sequence).

A single count supports this clone. V usage is TRBV30 and J usage is TRBJ1-5; a possible D gene is TRBD1 (5 bases). Germline loops: CDR1 GTSNPN, CDR2 SVGIG (reference sequence). The CDR3 runs to 15 residues. Trimming stripped 1 base from V and 5 bases from J, with 15 bases between. CDR3 DNA sequence: TGTGCCTGGAGTGGGAGTACGGGGGGTGATCAGCCCCAGCATTTT. Translating gives CAWSGSTGGDQPQHF.

This chain links TRBV5-1 with TRBJ2-1; TRBD1 aligns across 8 bases. The length of the CDR3 is 15 residues. J gave up 10 bases and V 0 bases, and 9 bases lay outside the gene matches. Germline CDR1 is SGHRS and CDR2 is YFSETQ. The CDR3 spells CASSLDGQGVEEQFF. In DNA, the CDR3 is TGCGCCAGCAGCTTGGATGGACAGGGTGTTGAGGAGCAGTTCTTC.

V and J are TRBV7-2 and TRBJ1-3; tentative D call: TRBD1 (5 bases). The CDR3 runs to 15 residues. Germline V lookup: CDR1 SGHTA, CDR2 FQGNSA. The V and J ends lost 3 bases and 2 bases respectively, with 11 bases between them. CDR3: CASSFAGSAGNTIYF. Written as DNA, the CDR3 is TGTGCCAGCAGCTTCGCAGGGTCTGCTGGAAACACCATATATTTT.

The V gene is TRBV11-2, the J gene TRBJ1-3; no clear D gene. From germline, CDR1 is SGHAT and CDR2 FQNNGV. The CDR3 has 10 residues. Trimming stripped 3 bases from V and 9 bases from J, with 3 bases between. DNA of the CDR3: TGTGCCAGCAGCTTGCGCACCATATATTTT. This encodes CASSLRTIYF.

This chain joins TRBV5-6 and TRBJ2-1; TRBD1 aligns across 8 bases. CDR1 and CDR2 from the germline V gene are SGHDT and YYEEEE. V lost 4 bases to trimming and J lost 0 bases; unmatched junction nucleotides: 3. The CDR3 has 15 residues. CDR3 loop: CASSPGTGSYNEQFF. CDR3 coding DNA: TGTGCCAGCAGCCCCGGGACAGGCTCCTACAATGAGCAGTTCTTC.

The rearrangement links TRBV7-6 to TRBJ1-1; D might be TRBD1 (6 bases). The germline gives CDR1 SGHVS, CDR2 FNYEAQ. The CDR3 is 15 amino acids. V lost 2 bases and J lost 3, with 13 bases in between. CDR3 residues: CASSLSQGMDTEAFF. The CDR3 DNA reads TGTGCCAGCAGCTTATCCCAGGGGATGGACACTGAAGCTTTCTTT.

As concerns this clone: The identical CDR3 is also encoded by other nucleotide sequences in the sample. This chain connects TRBV7-9 to TRBJ1-2; TRBD1 aligns across 8 bases. This CDR3 has 13 residues. Trimming at V came to 5 bases and at J to 4 bases, leaving 3 bases not matched to a gene. The germline V gene encodes CDR1 SEHNR and CDR2 FQNEAQ (reference sequence). The CDR3 is CASSPDRVYGYTF. The CDR3 DNA is TGTGCCAGCAGCCCGGACAGGGTCTATGGCTACACCTTC.

The chain recombines TRBV12-5 with TRBJ2-1; D is undetermined. The CDR3 length is 15 residues. Looked up from germline, CDR1 is LGHNT and CDR2 is FRNRAP. V was shortened by 1 base and J by 3 bases, with 10 bases between the two germline ends. The DNA for the CDR3 is TGTGCTAGTGGTTTGGGGAGTTCCTACTACAATGAGCAGTTCTTC. It translates to CASGLGSSYYNEQFF.

The chain recombines TRBV6-6 with TRBJ2-7; D is perhaps TRBD2 (5 bases). The ends were cut back, 0 bases at V and 6 bases at J, with 12 bases in the middle. The length of the CDR3 is 14 residues. Germline loops: CDR1 MNHNY, CDR2 SVGAGI (reference sequence). This CDR3 is CASSYSPRGAEQYV. The DNA of the CDR3 is TGTGCCAGCAGTTACTCCCCACGGGGAGCCGAGCAGTACGTC.

The chain has TRBV30 and TRBJ1-5; a weak D match, TRBD1 (5 bases). Germline CDR1 reads GTSNPN; CDR2 reads SVGIG (reference sequence). Trimming removed 0 bases at V and 2 bases at J, with 14 bases between. CDR3 size: 16 residues. As DNA, the CDR3 is TGTGCCTGGAGTGTACCGCCTGGAGGGGGCAATCAGCCCCAGCATTTT. The encoded protein is CAWSVPPGGGNQPQHF.

The gene calls are TRBV1 and TRBJ1-1; TRBD1, the table's D call, was not compared with the DNA. TRBV1 is a pseudogene locus. The CDR3 has 15 amino acids. The CDR3 bases are TGCACCAGCAGCCAAGTCAGGTCAATTCGATCTGAAGCTTTCTTT. Amino acid sequence: CTSSQVRSIRSEAFF.

CDR3 nucleotides: TGTGCCAGCAGTGCTTCGGCTGAAGCTTTCTTT. Translation: CASSASAEAFF. The chain recombines TRBV2 with TRBJ1-1; D unresolved. Germline CDR1 reads SNHLY; CDR2 reads FYNNEI. CDR3 length: 11 amino acids. Trimming removed 4 bases at V and 6 bases at J, with 6 bases between.

The rearrangement uses TRBV10-3 and TRBJ2-3, with 8 bases fitting TRBD2. This CDR3 contains 15 residues. V was pared by 8 bases and J by 0 bases, with 7 bases of the junction left unmatched. Germline CDR1 reads ENHRY; CDR2 reads SYGVKD. The CDR3 spells CAIGIRGGSTDTQYF. CDR3 bases: TGTGCCATCGGAATCCGGGGGGGGAGCACAGATACGCAGTATTTT.

A few counts support this clone. The chain joins TRBV4-3 to TRBJ2-2, with D perhaps matching TRBD1 (5 bases). The germline V and J ends were trimmed by 3 bases and 0 bases, with 11 bases remaining between them. Per the germline V gene, CDR1 is LGHNA and CDR2 is YSLEER. The CDR3 has 16 amino acids. CDR3 sequence: CASSQNTGSNTGELFF. The CDR3 region has the DNA TGCGCCAGCAGCCAGAATACAGGTTCGAACACCGGGGAGCTGTTTTTT.

There are a few counts of this clone. The chain uses TRBV7-2 and TRBJ1-5; a possible D gene is TRBD1 (6 bases). The CDR3 is made up of 14 amino acids. V lost 2 bases, J lost 10 bases, and 15 bases lay in between. Germline assignment: CDR1 SGHTA and CDR2 FQGNSA. CDR3 sequence reads: CASSLRGGGGPQHF. The CDR3 DNA sequence: TGTGCCAGCAGCTTAAGAGGAGGGGGGGGCCCCCAGCATTTT.

This clone was seen only once. The chain employs TRBV19 and TRBJ1-1; D is unclear. V was shortened by 3 bases and J by 4 bases, with 15 bases between the two germline ends. The CDR3 totals 15 residues. Germline V gene data show CDR1 as LNHDA and CDR2 as SQIVND (reference sequence). The CDR3 DNA sequence: TGTGCCAGTAGTATCGGGGTCAGAGGCGGCACTGAAGCTTTCTTT. Translated: CASSIGVRGGTEAFF.

The count of this clone is one. This sequence joins TRBV11-2 and TRBJ1-1, with 8 bases identical to TRBD1. J gave up 2 bases and V 4 bases, and 6 bases lay outside the gene matches. The germline V gene encodes CDR1 SGHAT and CDR2 FQNNGV. This CDR3 is built from 15 residues. The CDR3 sequence is CASSSPTGANTEAFF. CDR3 sequence (DNA): TGTGCCAGCAGCTCCCCGACAGGGGCTAACACTGAAGCTTTCTTT. Using reference TRBV11-2 and TRBJ1-1 for the parts outside the CDR3, the full variable domain is EAGVAQSPRYKIIEKRQSVAFWCNPISGHATLYWYQQILGQGPKLLIQFQNNGVVDDSQLPKDRFSAERLKGVDSTLKIQPAKLEDSAVYLCASSSPTGANTEAFFGQGTRLTVV.

The chain combines TRBV7-2 with TRBJ1-2; no reliable D call. CDR1 is SGHTA and CDR2 is FQGNSA in the germline V gene. V shed 2 bases and J shed 1 base, with 8 bases lying between them. The CDR3 sequence is 14 residues long. The CDR3 DNA is TGTGCCAGCAGCTTAAACGGAGTTAACTATGGCTACACCTTC. The encoded protein is CASSLNGVNYGYTF.

The CDR3 region is CASRRQSVYNEQFF. The CDR3 nucleotides read TGTGCCAGCAGGCGGCAGTCGGTCTACAATGAGCAGTTCTTC. The chain employs TRBV13 and TRBJ2-1; no clear D. CDR1 and CDR2 from the germline V gene are PRHDT and FYEKMQ (reference sequence). V lost 6 bases and J 3 bases, leaving 12 bases between the germline ends. The CDR3 spans 14 residues. The whole variable domain, filled in from reference TRBV13 and TRBJ2-1, reads AAGVIQSPRHLIKEKRETATLKCYPIPRHDTVYWYQQGPGQDPQFLISFYEKMQSDKGSIPDRFSAQQFSDYHSELNMSSLELGDSALYFCASRRQSVYNEQFFGPGTRLTVL.

Of note for this clone: The sample holds other DNA sequences that translate to the same CDR3. The gene calls are TRBV6-1 and TRBJ1-2; D remains unclear. V was pared by 7 bases and J by 4 bases, with 16 bases between. This CDR3 region has 14 residues. Germline loops: CDR1 MNHNS, CDR2 SASEGT. As DNA, the CDR3 is TGTGCCAGCAAGTTGGTCCCGTCAGGCTATGGCTACACCTTC. As protein: CASKLVPSGYGYTF.

The chain combines TRBV4-2 with TRBJ2-1, with TRBD2 matching 8 bases. Germline CDR1 is LGHNA and CDR2 is YNFKEQ. This CDR3 comprises 15 residues. Germline trimming cut 3 bases from V and 4 bases from J; bases unmatched to any gene: 5. The CDR3 coding sequence is TGTGCCAGCAGCCACACTAGCGGTTATTACAATGAGCAGTTCTTC. It is translated as CASSHTSGYYNEQFF.

The genes are TRBV2 and TRBJ2-3; 7 positions match TRBD2. Germline trimming cut 3 bases from V and 5 bases from J; bases unmatched to any gene: 17. CDR1 is SNHLY, CDR2 FYNNEI, per germline. This CDR3 comprises 18 residues. The DNA for the CDR3 is TGTGCCAGCAGTGAGGGGCAAAAGACTAGCCCCTCCGGAGATACGCAGTATTTT. Translated: CASSEGQKTSPSGDTQYF.